This TCR beta chain was obtained from a study of T cell responses to AZD1222 COVID-19 vaccine. Whole-study results and caveats: Spike was spanned by vaccine-associated CD4 TCRs, with dominance at 160-218 and 743-854. Mostly white British, mostly female donors; authors suggested clonal diversity may be underestimated. Elevations in Spike-specific TCR breadth and depth followed administration of two AZD1222 doses. The peak T cell response came first, and repertoires were sampled only after it.

The CDR3 sequence is 15 residues long. V lost 4 bases, J lost 4 bases, and 13 bases lay in between. The germline gives CDR1 SGHVS, CDR2 FQNEAQ. Of note for this clone: Its matching antigen is unknown.

Sequencing used immunoSEQ multiplex PCR; TCRdb keeps in-frame clones, though not all of them. The sample lists 100,000 to 150,000 clones; approximately 91% were seen once. This clonotype originated in an adult who received the AZD1222 COVID-19 vaccine. The chain carries TRBV7-8 and TRBJ1-4; D not certain. The material sequenced was peripheral blood, taken 28 days after the second AZD1222 dose. The CDR3 DNA sequence: TGTGCCAGCAGCTGGGAGGACGGGATTAATGAAAAACTGTTTTTT. Translation gives CASSWEDGINEKLFF.